One and the same sample provided the 20 T cell receptor beta chains below, sequenced in a study of radiotherapy plus CTLA-4 blockade in lung cancer. The method was immunoSEQ multiplex PCR; TCRdb's version includes in-frame clones alone and lacks a portion of them. Of roughly 77,000 clones in the sample, roughly 80% are singletons; the top ten hold roughly 9.8%. The sequences come from peripheral blood, collected from a patient treated with radiotherapy plus ipilimumab. All receptors come from a human donor with non-small cell lung cancer whose response to radiotherapy plus ipilimumab could not be evaluated.

CDR3 DNA: TGTGCCAGCAGTCTTTGGGCGGGACAGGAAAACACCGGGGAGCTGTTTTTT. Protein product: CASSLWAGQENTGELFF. This chain uses TRBV5-4 with TRBJ2-2; TRBD1 aligns across 8 bases. Germline loops: CDR1 SGHNT, CDR2 YYREEE (reference sequence). With 5 bases clipped from V and 2 bases from J, the junction kept 11 bases outside the gene matches. This CDR3 is built from 17 residues.

This clone was detected a few times. The genes are TRBV6-5 and TRBJ1-3, with D possibly being TRBD1 (5 bases). The CDR3 totals 14 residues. V was trimmed by 6 bases and J by 4 bases, leaving 13 bases between them. CDR1 MNHEY and CDR2 SVGAGI come from the germline V gene. In nucleotides, the CDR3 is TGTGCCAGCAGCCGAGGGACTGCGGGAAACACCATATATTTT. Translated: CASSRGTAGNTIYF.

This chain joins TRBV30 and TRBJ1-2; possibly TRBD1 for D (6 bases). This CDR3 has 13 amino acids. Deletions cut 0 bases from V and 4 bases from J, with 9 bases between. Germline CDR1 reads GTSNPN; CDR2 reads SVGIG (reference sequence). The CDR3 loop is CAWSVLGGYGYTF. The CDR3 DNA is TGTGCCTGGAGTGTACTAGGGGGCTATGGCTACACCTTC.

The rearrangement joins TRBV5-4 to TRBJ2-7; 10 bases are shared with TRBD1. V lost 3 bases, J lost 6 bases, and 12 bases stayed unmatched. Germline V gene sequence: CDR1 SGHNT, CDR2 YYREEE (reference sequence). There are 16 residues in the CDR3. The CDR3 sequence is CASSSKTGTGVGEQYF. The DNA for the CDR3 is TGTGCCAGCAGCTCTAAAACCGGGACAGGGGTAGGCGAGCAGTACTTC. Using reference TRBV5-4 and TRBJ2-7 for the parts outside the CDR3, the full variable domain is ETGVTQSPTHLIKTRGQQVTLRCSSQSGHNTVSWYQQALGQGPQFIFQYYREEENGRGNFPPRFSGLQFPNYSSELNVNALELDDSALYLCASSSKTGTGVGEQYFGPGTRLTVT.

This clone showed up just once. V gene TRBV15 combines with J gene TRBJ1-2; D is undetermined. This CDR3 is built from 14 residues. Trimming cost V 4 bases and J 8 bases, with 17 bases left between them. From germline, CDR1 is LNHNV and CDR2 YYDKDF (reference sequence). The CDR3 protein is CATSTRTEAGGYTF. CDR3 DNA sequence: TGTGCCACCAGCACCCGGACGGAGGCGGGAGGCTACACCTTC.

The chain employs TRBV7-8 and TRBJ1-4; 9 nucleotides match TRBD1. The CDR3 length is 16 residues. The V and J ends lost 5 bases and 5 bases, in that order; junction bases with no gene match: 9. The germline V gene encodes CDR1 SGHVS and CDR2 FQNEAQ. The CDR3 protein is CASSRIWTGENEKLFF. CDR3 DNA sequence: TGTGCCAGCAGCCGGATCTGGACAGGGGAAAATGAAAAACTGTTTTTT.

Of note for this clone: The junction departs from germline at one end; a sequencing error may be responsible. The gene calls are TRBV5-1 and TRBJ2-3; 7 bases agree with TRBD1. Germline-derived CDR1 and CDR2 are SGHRS and YFSETQ. The CDR3 totals 14 residues. In DNA form, the CDR3 reads TGCGCCAGCAGCTTCGACACCGGGACAGATACGCAGTACTTT. Residues: CASSFDTGTDTQYF.

CDR3 loop: CAWSMGLAGRNEQFF. The DNA of the CDR3 is TGTGCCTGGAGTATGGGCCTAGCGGGAAGGAATGAGCAGTTCTTC. The chain joins TRBV30 to TRBJ2-1, with 9 bases lining up with TRBD2. The CDR3 spans 15 residues. With V trimmed by 2 bases and J by 7 bases, 9 bases remained unmatched. CDR1 GTSNPN and CDR2 SVGIG come from the germline V gene (reference sequence).

On this clone itself: The same CDR3 can be traced to other DNA sequences in this sample. The genes are TRBV7-9 and TRBJ2-7, with 9 bases identical to TRBD1. The CDR3 has 14 residues. Germline V gene sequence: CDR1 SEHNR, CDR2 FQNEAQ (reference sequence). Losses at the gene ends were 0 bases for V and 7 bases for J; bases not matched to a gene: 4. DNA for the CDR3: TGTGCCAGCAGCTTAGCGGGACAGGGCCTTGAGCAGTACTTC. Encoded protein: CASSLAGQGLEQYF. The complete variable domain, with remaining parts taken from reference TRBV7-9 and TRBJ2-7, reads DTGVSQNPRHKITKRGQNVTFRCDPISEHNRLYWYRQTLGQGPEFLTYFQNEAQLEKSRLLSDRFSAERPKGSFSTLEIQRTEQGDSAMYLCASSLAGQGLEQYFGPGTRLTVT.

The rearrangement joins TRBV29-1 to TRBJ2-3, with D uncertain. CDR3 length: 15 amino acids. Germline values: CDR1 SQVTM, CDR2 ANQGSEA. The ends were cut back, 2 bases at V and 1 base at J, with 13 bases in the middle. Here the CDR3 reads CSVEIRSQGTDTQYF. The CDR3 DNA follows: TGCAGCGTTGAAATAAGGTCGCAGGGCACAGATACGCAGTATTTT.

V and J are TRBV12-5 and TRBJ1-4; a weak D match, TRBD1 (6 bases). V was cut by 6 bases and J by 7 bases, with 18 bases left in between. In germline, CDR1 is LGHNT, CDR2 FRNRAP. This CDR3 has 15 amino acids. CDR3 nucleotide sequence: TGTGCTAGTGGCCTTGAACAGGGTTTGAGTGAAAAACTGTTTTTT. Translation gives CASGLEQGLSEKLFF.

A note on this clone: An end of the junction differs from the germline gene, which may be a read error. The V call is TRBV28, the J call TRBJ1-2; tentative D call: TRBD1 (5 bases). This CDR3 has 11 amino acids. Per germline, CDR1 MDHEN and CDR2 SYDVKM. CDR3 region: CASSLAGHLDF. The DNA for the CDR3 is TGTGCCAGCAGTTTAGCCGGACATCTAGATTTC.

The chain employs TRBV7-9 and TRBJ2-7, with 7 positions matching TRBD2. The V gene end was trimmed by 3 bases and the J gene end by 6 bases; junction bases not matched to a gene: 17. This CDR3 is 17 amino acids long. Germline CDR1 SEHNR, CDR2 FQNEAQ (reference sequence). CDR3: CASSFGAPGTGGGEQYF. In DNA form, the CDR3 reads TGTGCCAGCAGCTTTGGTGCCCCGGGAACTGGGGGGGGCGAGCAGTACTTC.

This clone was seen a handful of times. V and J are TRBV4-1 and TRBJ1-5; D remains ambiguous. This CDR3 spans 13 amino acids. The V and J ends lost 5 bases and 6 bases respectively, with 11 bases between them. Germline CDR1 and CDR2: MGHRA and YSYEKL. CDR3 protein: CASSKENGQPQHF. The CDR3, as DNA: TGCGCCAGCAGCAAGGAGAACGGTCAGCCCCAGCATTTT.

This rearrangement joins TRBV30 to TRBJ2-4, with D perhaps TRBD2 (5 bases). Looked up from germline, CDR1 is GTSNPN and CDR2 is SVGIG (reference sequence). CDR3 length: 13 residues. Trimming pared 1 base from V and 11 bases from J, leaving 15 bases between. The CDR3 sequence: CAWSGGRGHLQYF. DNA for the CDR3: TGTGCCTGGAGTGGAGGCCGGGGTCACCTTCAGTACTTC.

The rearrangement uses TRBV27 and TRBJ1-4; 8 bases match TRBD1. The CDR3 runs 14 residues. Germline CDR1 reads MNHEY; CDR2 reads SMNVEV (reference sequence). With 5 bases clipped from V and 8 bases from J, the junction kept 7 bases outside the gene matches. CDR3 protein: CASSPNRGGEKLFF. The CDR3 nucleotides read TGTGCCAGCAGTCCAAACAGGGGGGGAGAAAAACTGTTTTTT.

This chain joins TRBV5-1 and TRBJ2-5; D possibly corresponds to TRBD2 (6 bases). V was trimmed by 4 bases and J by 5 bases, leaving 12 bases between them. CDR3 size: 13 residues. Per germline, CDR1 SGHRS and CDR2 YFSETQ. CDR3 in amino acids: CASSAGGGETQYF. The CDR3 nucleotides read TGCGCCAGCAGCGCCGGTGGGGGGGAGACCCAGTACTTC. Together with reference TRBV5-1 and TRBJ2-5, the CDR3 gives the full variable domain: KAGVTQTPRYLIKTRGQQVTLSCSPISGHRSVSWYQQTPGQGLQFLFEYFSETQRNKGNFPGRFSGRQFSNSRSEMNVSTLELGDSALYLCASSAGGGETQYFGPGTRLLVL.

A few counts support this clone. This sequence joins TRBV7-2 and TRBJ2-7, with TRBD1 matching over 7 bases. This CDR3 spans 14 amino acids. CDR1 and CDR2 from the germline V gene are SGHTA and FQGNSA. The trim removed 3 bases at V and 2 bases at J, leaving 4 bases unmatched. The CDR3 loop is CASSFTTGTYEQYF. CDR3 nucleotides: TGTGCCAGCAGCTTCACGACAGGGACCTACGAGCAGTACTTC.

This clone was found once. The rearrangement joins TRBV7-3 to TRBJ2-7, with D maybe TRBD2 (5 bases). The germline V gene encodes CDR1 SGHTA and CDR2 FQGTGA. V was trimmed by 2 bases and J by 2 bases, leaving 10 bases between them. The CDR3 has 14 amino acids. The CDR3 bases are TGTGCCAGCAGCTTAGGGCCGGGAACCTACGAGCAGTACTTC. Protein: CASSLGPGTYEQYF.

J is TRBJ1-1 and V is TRBV10-2, with a weak D call TRBD1 (5 bases). The germline CDR1 and CDR2 sequences are WSHSY and SAAADI. V lost 7 bases and J 4 bases, leaving 19 bases between the germline ends. This CDR3 spans 15 amino acids. The CDR3 nucleotides are TGCGCCAGCATGGGAGTCCGGGAGACAGTCACTGAAGCTTTCTTT. It yields the protein CASMGVRETVTEAFF.